Following are 18 T cell receptor beta chains from one sample sequenced in a study of regulatory T cells in long-lasting Graves disease. Time point given: newly diagnosed GD, antithyroid drugs for less than 3 months. From RNA extracted from PBMCs, the TCR library was made. Relying on iRepertoire HTBI primers and Arm-PCR of CDR3 regions, the team built TCR beta libraries. MiXCR was run by TCRdb on the multiplex PCR reads, yielding one entry per CDR3 protein. The sample shows some 460,000 distinct CDR3 sequences, 15% to 20% of them seen only once. The data also belong to a second study, concerning T cells in Graves' hyperthyroidism and ophthalmopathy.

This specimen consisted of peripheral blood mononuclear cells (PBMCs), obtained at new diagnosis, from a patient treated with antithyroid drugs. Every receptor here comes from a man aged 35 to 55 with Graves disease.

This clonotype was detected ten times or more. The chain couples TRBV7-3 to TRBJ2-5; D possibly matches TRBD1 or TRBD2 (6 bases each). Trimming shortened V by 1 base and J by 3 bases, and 12 bases separated the two germline ends. The CDR3 spans 15 residues. The V gene's germline CDR1 is SGHTA and CDR2 FQGTGA. The CDR3 bases are TGTGCCAGCAGCTTAATAGAAGGGGGGAAAGAGACCCAGTACTTC. Translation gives CASSLIEGGKETQYF.

This clonotype was observed a few times. V usage is TRBV5-1 and J usage is TRBJ2-4; 15 bases agree with TRBD2. The J segment lost 10 bases and the V segment lost 3 bases, leaving 8 bases of the junction unmatched. There are 16 residues in the CDR3. The germline CDR1 and CDR2 sequences are SGHRS and YFSETQ. The CDR3 sequence is CASSSTRTSGRGIQYF. In nucleotides, the CDR3 is TGCGCCAGCAGCTCGACCCGGACTAGCGGGAGGGGGATTCAGTACTTC.

This clonotype was detected ten times or more. The gene calls are TRBV10-3 and TRBJ2-7; 8 bases agree with TRBD1. CDR3 length: 16 residues. V lost 11 bases and J lost 4; bases outside the gene matches: 19. Germline lookup yields CDR1 ENHRY and CDR2 SYGVKD. CDR3 nucleotide sequence: TGTGCCGCACCTAATACTAGACAGGGGCCAGGGTACGAGCAGTACTTC. It encodes CAAPNTRQGPGYEQYF.

This clonotype was counted many times. The chain uses TRBV12-3 or TRBV12-4 and TRBJ2-7; D not resolved. Deletions cut 6 bases from V and 3 bases from J, with 15 bases between. The CDR3 loop spans 14 amino acids. The CDR3: CASSPSPPIYEQYF. The CDR3 nucleotides are TGTGCCAGCAGCCCCTCTCCCCCGATCTACGAGCAGTACTTC.

The chain is built from TRBV7-2 and TRBJ2-7; D is uncertain. This CDR3 region has 12 residues. Trimming shortened V by 5 bases and J by 3 bases, and 8 bases separated the two germline ends. Germline CDR1 is SGHTA and CDR2 is FQGNSA. CDR3 sequence (DNA): TGTGCCAGCAGCCTCCCGTACTACGAGCAGTACTTC. Translated, it gives CASSLPYYEQYF.

This clonotype was seen more than once but under ten times. The gene calls are TRBV28 and TRBJ2-6; D gene ambiguous. CDR3 size: 16 residues. From germline, CDR1 is MDHEN and CDR2 SYDVKM. Deletions cut 4 bases from V and 1 base from J, with 11 bases between. The CDR3 nucleotides read TGTGCCAGCAGTTCACCGGGTTTGTCTGGGGCCAACGTCCTGACTTTC. This sequence encodes CASSSPGLSGANVLTF.

The sample holds many counts of this clonotype. J is TRBJ1-5 and V is TRBV28, with a possible D match to TRBD1 (6 bases). The V and J ends lost 4 bases and 3 bases respectively, with 16 bases between them. Per the germline V gene, CDR1 is MDHEN and CDR2 is SYDVKM. This CDR3 region has 16 residues. In nucleotides, the CDR3 is TGTGCCAGCAGTTCCCCGCGGCAGGGGAACAATCAGCCCCAGCATTTT. Translation gives CASSSPRQGNNQPQHF.

There are a few counts of this clonotype. The genes are TRBV18 and TRBJ2-7; D is perhaps TRBD1 (5 bases). Germline-derived CDR1 and CDR2 are KGHSH and LQKENI. The CDR3 is made up of 14 amino acids. With 2 bases removed from V and 1 base from J, the gap between germline ends came to 9 bases. Here the CDR3 reads CASSPGADSYEQYF. Written as DNA, the CDR3 is TGTGCCAGCTCACCAGGGGCGGATTCCTACGAGCAGTACTTC.

CDR3 sequence: CASSDYPTQYF. CDR3 coding DNA: TGTGCCAGCAGTGATTACCCGACCCAGTACTTC. V usage is TRBV2 and J usage is TRBJ2-5; D uncertain. The V end was cut by 3 bases, the J end by 7 bases, with 6 bases between. The CDR3 spans 11 residues. Per the germline V gene, CDR1 is SNHLY and CDR2 is FYNNEI.

Many counts were recorded for this clonotype. The chain joins TRBV5-1 to TRBJ2-7, with 7 bases fitting TRBD2. The germline V gene has CDR1 SGHRS and CDR2 YFSETQ. The CDR3 spans 16 residues. J was trimmed by 1 base and V by 3 bases; bases with no gene match: 10. The CDR3 DNA sequence: TGCGCCAGCAGCTCCCCCTCGGGGGGTTGGTCCTACGAGCAGTACTTC. This encodes CASSSPSGGWSYEQYF.

Ten or more counts support this clonotype. V and J are TRBV7-2 and TRBJ2-7, with D hard to call. Trimming removed 6 bases at V and 3 bases at J, with 21 bases between. There are 16 residues in the CDR3. Germline V CDR1 and CDR2: SGHTA, FQGNSA. CDR3 amino acids: CASSKGRSTNIYEQYF. The CDR3 DNA reads TGTGCCAGCAGTAAGGGAAGGTCAACCAATATCTACGAGCAGTACTTC.

This clonotype was observed many times. The J gene is TRBJ2-5, the V gene TRBV2; D may be TRBD2 (5 bases). CDR1 SNHLY and CDR2 FYNNEI come from the germline V gene. Trimming left V 1 base short and J 5 bases short, with 14 bases between. The CDR3 contains 15 residues. The CDR3 region is CASSEDNGGGETQYF. The CDR3 coding sequence is TGTGCCAGCAGTGAAGATAACGGAGGCGGGGAGACCCAGTACTTC.

This clonotype has a count of ten or more. J is TRBJ2-1 and V is TRBV28, with 11 bases matching TRBD1. After removal of 5 bases from V and 8 bases from J, the junction contained 8 bases not matched to a gene. Germline lookup yields CDR1 MDHEN and CDR2 SYDVKM. CDR3 length equals 15 residues. The CDR3 region is CASSEDRGPWDEQFF. DNA of the CDR3: TGTGCCAGCAGTGAGGACAGGGGGCCCTGGGATGAGCAGTTCTTC.

Many counts were recorded for this clonotype. The genes are TRBV11-3 and TRBJ2-2; possible D gene TRBD2, 5 bases. V was shortened by 4 bases and J by 3 bases, with 18 bases between the two germline ends. Germline assignment: CDR1 SGHNT and CDR2 YENEEA. The CDR3 loop spans 17 amino acids. CDR3 in DNA: TGTGCCAGCAGCTCACTACGGGATCACGGACACACCGGGGAGCTGTTTTTT. Its protein is CASSSLRDHGHTGELFF. Full variable domain (remainder filled in from reference TRBV11-3 and TRBJ2-2): EAGVVQSPRYKIIEKKQPVAFWCNPISGHNTLYWYLQNLGQGPELLIRYENEEAVDDSQLPKDRFSAERLKGVDSTLKIQPAELGDSAVYLCASSSLRDHGHTGELFFGEGSRLTVL.

The CDR3 bases are TGTGCCAGCAGTGTTTACAGGAACTATGGCTACACCTTC. Translating gives CASSVYRNYGYTF. The chain recombines TRBV27 with TRBJ1-2; weak D call: TRBD1 (5 bases). The CDR3 runs to 13 residues. Germline CDR1 MNHEY, CDR2 SMNVEV (reference sequence). V lost 5 bases, J lost 2 bases, and 9 bases lay in between.

In its sample, this clonotype was seen a few times. The chain recombines TRBV28 with TRBJ1-1; no definite D call. The V and J ends lost 5 bases and 5 bases respectively, with 12 bases between them. Germline CDR1 MDHEN, CDR2 SYDVKM. The CDR3 is 13 residues long. CDR3 amino acids: CASSAPGRTEAFF. The CDR3, as DNA: TGTGCCAGCAGTGCTCCGGGCAGGACTGAAGCTTTCTTT.

V usage is TRBV20-1 and J usage is TRBJ2-3, with 8 bases aligning to TRBD2. The trim removed 5 bases at V and 1 base at J, leaving 8 bases unmatched. The CDR3 contains 15 residues. Germline CDR1 and CDR2: DFQATT and SNEGSKA (reference sequence). The CDR3 reads CSAGDSTSGTDTQYF. The DNA of the CDR3 is TGCAGTGCTGGTGATTCGACTAGCGGCACAGATACGCAGTATTTT.

On this clonotype: A much larger clone lies a single base off, so this may be a read error. The chain carries TRBV6-9 and TRBJ1-4, with a weak D call TRBD1 (5 bases). Germline V gene lookup returns CDR1 MNHGY and CDR2 SVAAGI. The length of the CDR3 is 21 residues. The V end was cut by 3 bases, the J end by 3 bases, with 29 bases between. CDR3 sequence reads: CASSYSFYPYSQGESNEKLFF. The DNA for the CDR3 is TGTGCCAGCAGTTACTCCTTCTACCCCTACTCTCAGGGTGAATCTAATGAAAAACTGTTTTTT.